This TCR beta chain was found in a study of T cells in Graves' hyperthyroidism and ophthalmopathy. Study-wide background: Any treatment followed the collection of peripheral blood at initial diagnosis. Study findings and constraints: Blood shared most expanded thyroid clonotypes above 0.001.

Germline CDR1 and CDR2: MNHNS and SASEGT. The CDR3 runs to 14 residues. With 2 bases removed from V and 5 bases from J, the gap between germline ends came to 10 bases. Regions amplified from RNA transcripts were the TCR beta CDR3 regions. First-round RT-PCR targeting the TCR CDR3 was performed with the HTBI primer set. TCRdb analysed the multiplex PCR reads with MiXCR anew, one entry per CDR3 protein. The sample lists hundreds of thousands of distinct CDR3 sequences, around 15% occurring once. This clonotype appeared many times. Its antigen is unknown. Disease lasting under 3 months, a NOSPECS grade of at least 4, and a Clinical Activity Score of at least 3 were features of the ophthalmopathy patients. The study left out patients who had uncontrolled infection, other autoimmune disease, pregnancy or lactation.

The sample comprised blood. The clonotype comes from a woman aged 55-70 years with Graves' ophthalmopathy. The V gene is TRBV6-1, the J gene TRBJ2-1, with D unresolved. CDR3 region: CASSELLIHNEQFF. CDR3 sequence (DNA): TGTGCCAGCAGTGAATTGTTGATACACAATGAGCAGTTCTTC.